This TCR beta chain was obtained from a study of blood T cell repertoires in COVID-19 (dated by TCRdb to 2018 to 2020). In terms of the full investigation: Collaborator samples came from the United States, Italy and Spain and covered acute and convalescent phases of COVID-19. The material from the prospective study consisted of cDNA or gDNA derived from T cells, B-cell-depleted T cells, or PBMCs. The dataset comprised deeply sampled blood TCRbeta repertoires from subjects exposed to, actively infected with, or recovered from COVID-19. A freely available public database, intended as a resource for researchers studying the immune response to SARS-CoV-2, is where the repertoires were released. Samples were obtained from the ongoing ImmuneRACE study (first 160 participants) and from about 1,300 subjects provided by 6 global collaborators. Sample metadata almost always included a de-identified subject ID, COVID-19 status, age in years and sex. Where available, HLA class I and class II types were taken from metadata supplied by the sample provider and were not determined by assay-based typing. What the research found in general, with its limitations: The quantity of clinical and demographic metadata differed by source and by participant and was supplied without curation.

On this clone: It has no known antigen specificity. Within one base of it there is no much larger clone, and no base qualities were kept.

The germline V gene supplies CDR1 MDHEN and CDR2 SYDVKM. V is pruned by 5 bases and J by 7 bases, leaving 12 bases of the junction without a gene match. From the cysteine through the phenylalanine, the CDR3 covers 17 amino acids. Just CDR3 DNA is preserved here, 51 bases in frame from base 1. TCRbeta CDR3 regions were amplified from genomic DNA using the immunoSEQ Assay, a bias-controlled multiplex PCR. Concerning the study's data processing: Within the assay, amplification of reference gene primers was used to estimate how many nucleated cells each sample contained. To quantify the absolute abundance of each unique TCRbeta CDR3 rearrangement, sequence reads were collapsed and filtered. Productive Simpson clonality was computed per sample as the square root of Simpson's diversity index over productive rearrangements. TCRdb mirrors the immuneACCESS table, restricted to in-frame sequences. Some clones are absent from its copies; in checked studies, under half trace to an unresolved V gene, and the reason for the others is unknown. Clone size and V and J calls were adopted from that table, with D and trimming inferred from the DNA. A total of some 150,000 clones appear in this sample, 86% of them only once. The top ten constitute 7% to 10% of the sample.

Collaborating institutions collected whole blood in K2EDTA tubes following their own protocols. For TCRbeta analysis, collaborators shipped samples in one of three forms: frozen whole blood, isolated PBMCs, or DNA extracted from either of those sample types. The chain is encoded by TRBV28 joined to TRBJ2-1, with 12 bases in between that match TRBD2. The clonotype originates from a woman aged 55-70 years with acute or convalescent COVID-19. Material: peripheral blood. CDR3 loop: CASSAASGGVFLNEQFF. The bases are TGTGCCAGCAGTGCCGCTAGCGGGGGGGTTTTTTTGAATGAGCAGTTCTTC.